Following are 6 T cell receptor beta chains from one sample sequenced in a study of blood T cell repertoires in COVID-19. Clones were sequenced by immunoSEQ multiplex PCR, and TCRdb holds only the in-frame ones, with some missing. The sample lists over 95,000 clones, 70% to 90% occurring once. Sample: peripheral blood. These receptor sequences come from a man aged 35 to 55 with acute or convalescent COVID-19.

This clone was seen a single time. The chain is built from TRBV9 and TRBJ1-4, with D perhaps matching TRBD1 (6 bases). This CDR3 is built from 14 residues. The V gene lost 4 bases and the J gene lost 3 bases, with 10 bases spanning the gap. CDR1 and CDR2 (germline): SGDLS, YYNGEE. CDR3 loop: CASSPGQPNEKLFF. As DNA, the CDR3 is TGTGCCAGCAGCCCTGGACAGCCTAATGAAAAACTGTTTTTT.

This clone was seen just once. The chain joins TRBV13 to TRBJ2-7; TRBD1 matches at 8 bases. The CDR3 totals 12 residues. Losses at the gene ends were 4 bases for V and 13 bases for J; bases not matched to a gene: 9. The germline V gene has CDR1 PRHDT and CDR2 FYEKMQ (reference sequence). The CDR3 region is CASSWERQGLYF. CDR3 nucleotide sequence: TGTGCCAGCAGCTGGGAAAGACAGGGGTTATACTTC.

The V call is TRBV7-6, the J call TRBJ2-3; TRBD1 agrees at 9 bases. Per the germline V gene, CDR1 is SGHVS and CDR2 is FNYEAQ. V gave up 0 bases and J gave up 2 bases; unmatched junction bases: 6. The CDR3 length is 17 residues. CDR3 sequence (DNA): TGTGCCAGCAGCTTAGCTTCTGGGACAGGGCCCACAGATACGCAGTATTTT. Protein: CASSLASGTGPTDTQYF.

The rearrangement links TRBV11-2 to TRBJ1-3; D call uncertain. With 2 bases removed from V and 0 bases from J, the gap between germline ends came to 5 bases. This CDR3 is 14 amino acids long. The germline V gene has CDR1 SGHAT and CDR2 FQNNGV. CDR3 protein: CASSLTVSGNTIYF. The CDR3 coding sequence is TGTGCCAGCAGCTTAACTGTCTCTGGAAACACCATATATTTT.

The CDR3 is CASCALAGPYGYTF. The CDR3 bases are TGCGCCAGCTGTGCTTTGGCAGGGCCATATGGCTACACCTTC. The chain is built from TRBV23-1 and TRBJ1-2; tentative D call: TRBD1 (5 bases). TRBV23-1 counts as an open reading frame of uncertain function. The CDR3 has 14 residues. V shed 8 bases and J shed 5 bases, with 18 bases lying between them.

The chain uses TRBV2 and TRBJ2-5; TRBD1 might be the D (6 bases). Germline CDR1 and CDR2: SNHLY and FYNNEI. V gave up 5 bases and J gave up 5 bases, with 18 bases separating them. There are 15 residues in the CDR3. CDR3 residues: CASSPLQGLGETQYF. The DNA for the CDR3 is TGTGCCAGCAGTCCTCTCCAGGGGCTTGGGGAGACCCAGTACTTC.